These T cell receptor beta chains were read from a single sample in a study of blood T cell repertoires in COVID-19. Libraries were prepared by immunoSEQ multiplex PCR; TCRdb keeps only in-frame clonotypes and omits some of them. The table records around 290,000 clones, more than 85% of them present only once. Sample: peripheral blood. Every receptor here comes from a woman in her 30s with COVID-19, enrolled during active disease. Both conserved end residues are part of each CDR3. The D gene is left open where the match is weak. Size is stated for part of the rows, as once, few or many counts, or as a class when the clone is expanded.

clone size,D gene,J gene,V gene,CDR3 protein,CDR3 DNA
NA,NA,TRBJ1-3,TRBV25-1,CASSESWGGGNTIYF,TGTGCCAGCAGTGAATCATGGGGAGGTGGAAACACCATATATTTT
NA,TRBD1,TRBJ1-1,TRBV19,CASSMDRGSNEAFF,TGTGCCAGTAGTATGGACAGGGGTAGTAATGAAGCTTTCTTT
NA,NA,TRBJ1-1,TRBV7-2,CASSPADNREAFF,TGTGCCAGCAGCCCGGCGGACAATAGGGAAGCTTTCTTT
once,TRBD1,TRBJ2-3,TRBV10-3,CAISTGQASTDTQYF,TGTGCCATCAGTACGGGACAGGCTAGCACAGATACGCAGTATTTT
NA,NA,TRBJ1-2,TRBV9,CASSAQGGLVGYTF,TGTGCCAGCAGCGCACAGGGTGGGTTAGTTGGATACACCTTC
NA,TRBD1,TRBJ1-3,TRBV7-8,CASSARGQAGSGNTIYF,TGTGCCAGCAGCGCCCGAGGACAGGCCGGCTCTGGAAACACCATATATTTT
NA,TRBD1,TRBJ1-1,TRBV5-4,CASSPRTGGTEAFF,TGTGCCAGCAGCCCACGGACAGGGGGCACTGAAGCTTTCTTT
NA,TRBD2,TRBJ2-1,TRBV12-3/TRBV12-4,CASSRGGQPEQFF,TGTGCCAGCAGTCGGGGGGGTCAGCCAGAGCAGTTCTTC
NA,TRBD2,TRBJ2-1,TRBV7-2,CASSPLAGVYNEQFF,TGTGCCAGCAGTCCACTAGCGGGAGTTTACAATGAGCAGTTCTTC
NA,TRBD1,TRBJ1-6,TRBV29-1,CSVAEGAESPLHF,TGCAGCGTTGCGGAGGGGGCTGAATCACCCCTCCACTTT
NA,NA,TRBJ2-1,TRBV9,CASSRESSGEQFF,TGTGCCAGCAGTAGGGAGTCTTCCGGTGAGCAGTTCTTC
NA,TRBD1,TRBJ2-5,TRBV13,CASSSGRDRGLGETQYF,TGTGCCAGCAGCTCCGGCCGGGACAGGGGATTGGGAGAGACCCAGTACTTC
NA,NA,TRBJ1-2,TRBV7-9,CASSSSGQPGPHDTDTF,TGTGCCAGCAGCTCCAGCGGGCAACCGGGACCCCACGATACTGACACCTTC
NA,NA,TRBJ1-5,TRBV19,CASSGGSNQPQHF,TGTGCCAGCAGCGGGGGATCCAATCAGCCCCAGCATTTT
NA,TRBD1,TRBJ1-1,TRBV28,CASSQSQGGDTEAFF,TGTGCCAGCAGCCAATCACAGGGGGGAGACACTGAAGCTTTCTTT
once,NA,TRBJ1-5,TRBV6-1,CASSERESNQPQHF,TGTGCCAGCAGTGAAAGAGAGAGCAATCAGCCCCAGCATTTT
NA,NA,TRBJ1-5,TRBV2,CASSERGLGNQPQHF,TGTGCCAGCAGTGAACGGGGACTGGGCAATCAGCCCCAGCATTTT
NA,TRBD1,TRBJ1-6,TRBV18,CASSLRTGGSYNSPLHF,TGTGCCAGCTCACTACGGACAGGGGGCTCCTATAATTCACCCCTCCACTTT
once,NA,TRBJ2-6,TRBV5-1,CASSPKVGASGANVLTF,TGCGCCAGCAGCCCTAAAGTGGGGGCGTCTGGGGCCAACGTCCTGACTTTC
NA,NA,TRBJ1-1,TRBV19,CASSISGSTEAFF,TGTGCCAGTAGTATATCTGGGAGCACTGAAGCTTTCTTT
NA,NA,TRBJ2-1,TRBV14,CASSSTNLNEQFF,TGTGCCAGCAGCTCGACTAATCTCAATGAGCAGTTCTTC
NA,NA,TRBJ2-2,TRBV5-4,CASSLVGAGTGELFF,TGTGCCAGCAGCTTGGTGGGAGCGGGCACCGGGGAGCTGTTTTTT
NA,NA,TRBJ1-4,TRBV21-1,CASSTLPGQGESEKLFF,TGTGCCAGCAGCACCCTCCCGGGACAGGGGGAGAGTGAAAAACTGTTTTTT
NA,TRBD2,TRBJ2-1,TRBV5-1,CASSLGLAGGNEQFF,TGCGCCAGCAGCTTGGGACTAGCGGGAGGCAATGAGCAGTTCTTC
NA,TRBD2,TRBJ2-1,TRBV7-2,CASSLGTSGIYNEQFF,TGTGCCAGCAGCTTAGGTACTAGCGGGATATACAATGAGCAGTTCTTC
NA,NA,TRBJ2-7,TRBV7-9,CASSLHPPLAVSSYEQYF,TGTGCCAGCAGCCTACATCCCCCACTAGCTGTTAGCTCCTACGAGCAGTACTTC
NA,NA,TRBJ1-5,TRBV30,CAWSDRRILYSNQPQHF,TGTGCCTGGAGTGATAGGAGAATTCTGTATAGCAATCAGCCCCAGCATTTT
NA,NA,TRBJ1-6,TRBV6-1,CASSEARHNNSPLHF,TGTGCCAGCAGTGAAGCGCGGCATAATAATTCACCCCTCCACTTT
NA,NA,TRBJ1-1,TRBV5-6,CASSYGVGEKTEAFF,TGTGCCAGCAGCTATGGTGTAGGGGAAAAGACTGAAGCTTTCTTT
NA,TRBD1,TRBJ1-6,TRBV5-1,CASSRLAQGASSYNSPLHF,TGCGCCAGCAGCCGTCTAGCGCAGGGGGCAAGCTCCTATAATTCACCCCTCCACTTT
NA,NA,TRBJ2-6,TRBV29-1,CSVRLSGANVLTF,TGCAGCGTTCGTCTCTCTGGGGCCAACGTCCTGACTTTC
NA,NA,TRBJ1-2,TRBV5-1,CASSLKGDYGYTF,TGCGCCAGCAGCTTGAAGGGAGACTATGGCTACACCTTC
NA,TRBD1,TRBJ2-3,TRBV2,CASSESRQGDTQYF,TGTGCCAGCAGTGAATCTCGACAGGGTGATACGCAGTATTTT
NA,NA,TRBJ1-3,TRBV3-1/TRBV3-2,CASSQDGGRGNTIYF,TGTGCCAGCAGCCAAGATGGGGGGAGAGGAAACACCATATATTTT
NA,TRBD1,TRBJ1-1,TRBV27,CASLDRAGLAFF,TGTGCCAGCCTCGACAGGGCAGGTCTAGCTTTCTTT
NA,NA,TRBJ2-1,TRBV27,CASIRKFSDNEQFF,TGTGCCAGCATCCGTAAGTTTTCAGACAATGAGCAGTTCTTC